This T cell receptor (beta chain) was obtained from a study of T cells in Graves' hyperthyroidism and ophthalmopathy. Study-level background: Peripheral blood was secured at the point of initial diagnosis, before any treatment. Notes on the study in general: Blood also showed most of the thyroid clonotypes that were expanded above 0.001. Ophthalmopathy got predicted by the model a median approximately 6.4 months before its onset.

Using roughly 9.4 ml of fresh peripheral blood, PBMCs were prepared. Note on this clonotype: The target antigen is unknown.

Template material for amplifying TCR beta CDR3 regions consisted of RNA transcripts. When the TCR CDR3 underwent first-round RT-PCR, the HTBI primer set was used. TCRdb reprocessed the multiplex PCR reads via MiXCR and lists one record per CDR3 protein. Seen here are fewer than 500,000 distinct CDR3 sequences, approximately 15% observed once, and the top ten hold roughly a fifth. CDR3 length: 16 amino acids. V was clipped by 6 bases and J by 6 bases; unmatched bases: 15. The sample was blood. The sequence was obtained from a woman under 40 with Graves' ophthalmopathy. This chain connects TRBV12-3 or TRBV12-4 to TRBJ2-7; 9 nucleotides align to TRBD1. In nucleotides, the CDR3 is TGTGCCAGCAGCTTCGCCTCGGGACAGGGTGGTGTCGAGCAGTACTTC. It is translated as CASSFASGQGGVEQYF.